One T cell receptor (beta chain) is described in this entry. This entry belongs to a study of cytomegalovirus exposure and HLA in healthy donors. PCR was performed using 60 Vbeta and 13 Jbeta primers. Data came from immunoSEQ multiplex PCR; TCRdb stores just in-frame clones and leaves some out. The table lists roughly 200,000 clones, around 76% of them singletons. The CDR3 runs to 17 residues. Unmatched junction bases numbered 12, after V lost 3 bases and J lost 2 bases. The germline V gene encodes CDR1 SGDLS and CDR2 YYNGEE. The chain joins TRBV9 to TRBJ2-5, with 8 bases fitting TRBD2. Input material: PBMCs. This receptor was obtained from a man aged 25 to 40 in good health and CMV-seronegative. Written as DNA, the CDR3 is TGTGCCAGCAGCGGCGGACGCCGTGCGGGAGGTCAAGAGACCCAGTACTTC. Encoded protein: CASSGGRRAGGQETQYF.